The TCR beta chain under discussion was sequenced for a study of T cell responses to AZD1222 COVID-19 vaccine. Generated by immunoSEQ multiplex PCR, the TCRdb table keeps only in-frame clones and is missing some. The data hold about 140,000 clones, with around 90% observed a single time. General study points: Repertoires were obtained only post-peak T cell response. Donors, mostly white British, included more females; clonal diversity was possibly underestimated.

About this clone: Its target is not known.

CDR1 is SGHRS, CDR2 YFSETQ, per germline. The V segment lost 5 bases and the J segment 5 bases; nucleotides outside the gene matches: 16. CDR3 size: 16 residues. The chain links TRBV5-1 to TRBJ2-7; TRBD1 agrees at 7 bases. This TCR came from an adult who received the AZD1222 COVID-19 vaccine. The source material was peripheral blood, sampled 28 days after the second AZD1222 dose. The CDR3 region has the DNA TGCGCCAGCAGATCTGGGACAGACAACACCCCCCACGAGCAGTACTTC. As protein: CASRSGTDNTPHEQYF.